These 9 T cell receptor beta chains share one sample of origin, sequenced in a study of T cells in Graves' hyperthyroidism and ophthalmopathy. The source material, RNA transcripts, was used to amplify TCR beta CDR3 regions. Researchers ran a first-round RT-PCR on the TCR CDR3 using the HTBI primer set. TCRdb analysed the multiplex PCR reads with MiXCR anew, one entry per CDR3 protein. The sample carries some 570,000 distinct CDR3 sequences, 12% to 15% recorded once. Sequences were obtained from blood. All receptors come from a woman between 18 and 29 years old with Graves' ophthalmopathy.

This clonotype has ten or more counts. The chain has TRBV27 and TRBJ2-1, with 9 bases lining up with TRBD1. Germline lookup yields CDR1 MNHEY and CDR2 SMNVEV (reference sequence). The CDR3 length is 17 residues. The junction had 16 bases not matched to a gene; V was cut back by 7 bases and J by 6 bases. The CDR3 here is CASNPPPGQGLRNEQFF. Written as DNA, the CDR3 is TGTGCCAGCAATCCCCCGCCGGGACAGGGATTGCGCAATGAGCAGTTCTTC.

The chain carries TRBV5-4 and TRBJ2-1; 7 bases map to TRBD1. V was pared by 0 bases and J by 3 bases, with 6 bases of the junction left unmatched. CDR1 is SGHNT, CDR2 YYREEE, per germline (reference sequence). This CDR3 has 16 residues. CDR3 nucleotides: TGTGCCAGCAGCTTGGGAGGGGGACAGTTCTACAATGAGCAGTTCTTC. This encodes CASSLGGGQFYNEQFF.

Concerning this clonotype: Since a much larger clone is just one base distant, this may be a read error. This likely comes from a read error, as the CDR3 has no conserved phenylalanine or tryptophan at its end. The chain couples TRBV7-2 to TRBJ2-1; D gene unclear. V lost 6 bases to trimming and J lost 2 bases, with 14 bases between them. This CDR3 is 15 amino acids long. The germline gives CDR1 SGHTA, CDR2 FQGNSA. CDR3 nucleotide sequence: TGTGCCAGCAGTATCCCCGGAGACCCCTACAATGAGCAGTTCCTC. This codes for CASSIPGDPYNEQFL.

This chain uses TRBV6-6 with TRBJ2-1; 7 nucleotides align to TRBD2. The V gene end was trimmed by 2 bases and the J gene end by 4 bases; junction bases not matched to a gene: 8. In germline, CDR1 is MNHNY, CDR2 SVGAGI (reference sequence). This CDR3 has 16 residues. The CDR3: CASSYPRASGYNEQFF. The CDR3 coding sequence is TGTGCCAGCAGTTACCCCCGGGCTAGCGGATACAATGAGCAGTTCTTC.

CDR3 sequence: CASSQGPSGSAYEQYF. The CDR3 region has the DNA TGCGCCAGCAGCCAAGGCCCTAGCGGGAGTGCCTACGAGCAGTACTTC. The chain joins TRBV4-1 to TRBJ2-7; TRBD2 matches 10 bases. The germline V gene has CDR1 MGHRA and CDR2 YSYEKL. V shed 1 base, J shed 2 bases, and the junction held 5 bases outside the gene matches. This CDR3 contains 16 residues.

Details on this clonotype: An end of the junction differs from the germline gene, which may be a read error. The chain is built from TRBV28 and TRBJ1-4, with a tentative D call TRBD1 (5 bases). Germline V gene lookup returns CDR1 MDHEN and CDR2 SYDVKM. The CDR3 is made up of 14 amino acids. In nucleotides, the CDR3 is TGTGCCAGCAGTTTTGGGCCCCAGGGCGAAAAACTGCTTTTT. Amino acid sequence: CASSFGPQGEKLLF.

This clonotype was seen ten or more times. CDR3 sequence: CASSLSGDTDTQYF. CDR3 nucleotides: TGTGCCAGCAGCCTTTCCGGGGACACAGATACGCAGTATTTT. The chain is built from TRBV3-1 and TRBJ2-3, with a weak D call TRBD2 (5 bases). Trimming left V 4 bases short and J 2 bases short, with 10 bases between. This CDR3 has 14 residues. In germline, CDR1 is LGHDT, CDR2 YNNKEL (reference sequence).

This clonotype came up many times. The chain has TRBV28 and TRBJ2-3; no definite D call. CDR1 is MDHEN, CDR2 SYDVKM, per germline. Between the trimmed V and J ends, which lost 2 bases and 6 bases, there was a span of 18 bases. The CDR3 is 16 residues long. CDR3 nucleotide sequence: TGTGCCAGCAGTTTAGCCTCCCATTCGGGCAGGGATACGCAGTATTTT. Translating it yields CASSLASHSGRDTQYF.

This clonotype was counted at least ten times. The gene calls are TRBV7-2 and TRBJ2-7; TRBD1 agrees at 7 bases. With 4 bases clipped from V and 2 bases from J, the junction kept 5 bases outside the gene matches. CDR1 is SGHTA and CDR2 is FQGNSA in the germline V gene. CDR3 length: 14 amino acids. The CDR3 sequence is CASSSWDSPYEQYF. In nucleotides, the CDR3 is TGTGCCAGCAGCTCTTGGGACAGCCCCTACGAGCAGTACTTC.